This record concerns one T cell receptor beta chain sequence. Its antigen is as yet unknown. This sample is drawn from a study of T cell responses to AZD1222 COVID-19 vaccine. Study-level background: Doses given second, at about 4 or about 12 weeks, were pooled. Study results and caveats: Seropositive status at baseline applied to only a handful of AZD1222 recipients. Across the whole spike, CD4 TCRs peaked at regions 160-218 and 743-854.

Clones were read by immunoSEQ multiplex PCR, and TCRdb kept only the in-frame ones, dropping some. The repertoire holds some 100,000 clones, with around 87% as singletons. This CDR3 comprises 15 residues. Germline V gene sequence: CDR1 SGHTA, CDR2 FQGNSA. Trimming removed 6 bases from V and 2 bases from J, with 16 bases in between. The sample in question was peripheral blood, obtained on day 0 of AZD1222 vaccination. The V and J genes are TRBV7-2 and TRBJ1-2; D not certain. The clonotype was recovered from an adult in good health. CDR3 sequence: CASSIGGQENYGYTF. The DNA for the CDR3 is TGTGCCAGCAGTATCGGTGGGCAGGAGAACTATGGCTACACCTTC.